This record concerns one T cell receptor (beta chain) sequence. This sample stems from a study of T cells expressing NK-cell markers. The TCR beta cDNA came from 5'RACE template switching with UMIs. TCRdb re-analyzed the 5' RACE reads; it lists each CDR3 protein once, without DNA. The sample includes some 190,000 distinct CDR3 sequences. Sequenced: blood T cells: a sorted CD56 or NKG2C T cell subset, CD4+ or CD8+ T cells, or bulk PBMC T cells (not recorded which). This TCR was sampled from a man aged 18 to 69 in good health.

CDR3 protein: CSASVKGASSYEQYF. This sequence joins TRBV20-1 and TRBJ2-7; the TCRdb D gene call, TRBD1, has no DNA to confirm it. The CDR3 runs 15 residues. Germline CDR1 DFQATT, CDR2 SNEGSKA (reference sequence).